One sample yielded the 4 T cell receptor beta chains listed below, sequenced in a study of T cells in localized non-small cell lung cancer. Assay used: immunoSEQ multiplex PCR; TCRdb lists only in-frame clones, some missing. The sample has about 21,000 clones, roughly 84% seen once. Sequences were derived from PBMCs, sampled before any cancer treatment. The origin of the receptors is a woman aged 40-75 years with stage II squamous cell lung carcinoma.

The rearrangement uses TRBV11-3 and TRBJ1-5, with D perhaps matching TRBD1 (5 bases). The CDR3 contains 15 residues. V lost 3 bases and J lost 0, with 9 bases in between. Germline CDR1 is SGHNT and CDR2 is YENEEA. The CDR3 loop reads CASSLGTDSNQPQHF. The CDR3 DNA reads TGTGCCAGCAGCTTGGGGACGGATAGCAATCAGCCCCAGCATTTT.

The chain has TRBV14 and TRBJ2-1; no clear D gene. The V end lost 4 bases, the J end lost 8 bases, and 9 bases lay between the germline ends. The CDR3 consists of 12 residues. CDR1 and CDR2 (germline): SGHDN, FVKESK. This CDR3 reads CASSLLTDEQFF. CDR3 nucleotide sequence: TGTGCCAGCAGCCTTTTGACCGATGAGCAGTTCTTC.

The V gene is TRBV5-6, the J gene TRBJ2-3; D is possibly TRBD1 (5 bases). The CDR3 consists of 16 residues. The V and J ends lost 3 bases and 5 bases respectively, with 19 bases between them. Germline-derived CDR1 and CDR2 are SGHDT and YYEEEE. Written as DNA, the CDR3 is TGTGCCAGCAGCTGGGTGGGTTCGACAGTGCAAGATACGCAGTATTTT. Amino acids: CASSWVGSTVQDTQYF.

The CDR3 loop is CASSHPAWGRETQYF. The CDR3 coding sequence is TGTGCCAGCAGCCATCCAGCCTGGGGGCGAGAGACCCAGTACTTC. This chain uses TRBV14 with TRBJ2-5, with a tentative D call TRBD1 (6 bases). The CDR3 spans 15 residues. The ends were cut back, 3 bases at V and 4 bases at J, with 15 bases in the middle. CDR1 is SGHDN and CDR2 is FVKESK in the germline V gene. The variable domain in full, completed from reference TRBV14 and TRBJ2-5, reads EAGVTQFPSHSVIEKGQTVTLRCDPISGHDNLYWYRRVMGKEIKFLLHFVKESKQDESGMPNNRFLAERTGGTYSTLKVQPAELEDSGVYFCASSHPAWGRETQYFGPGTRLLVL.